A selection of T cell receptor beta chains follows, all from one sample in a study of T cell repertoires in cytomegalovirus infection. One entry per CDR3 protein, called by TCRdb with MiXCR from the reads. This sample has fewer than 200,000 distinct CDR3 sequences, with approximately 15% found just once. Source material: PBMCs. The receptors originated from a human donor in good health (CMV status not recorded). Some clones in this sample may be carry-over from other donors' samples. Both conserved end residues are part of each CDR3. The order of the fields is clone size, D gene, J gene, V gene, CDR3 length, CDR3 DNA, CDR3 protein. The D gene is left open where the match is weak. The size field is filled for only some rows; it gives once, few, many or a size class.

>many|-|TRBJ2-3|TRBV7-3|12
TGTGCCAGCAGCGATACCGGGACTTCGCAGTATTTT
CASSDTGTSQYF
>few|-|TRBJ2-1|TRBV29-1|14
TGCAGCGTAAAGGCAGGGAGCTCCTACAATGAGCAGTTCTTC
CSVKAGSSYNEQFF
>-|-|TRBJ2-7|TRBV12-3/TRBV12-4|13
TGTGCCAGCAGTTTTGACAGCCCTCTGAAGCAGTACTTC
CASSFDSPLKQYF
>-|-|TRBJ2-2|TRBV7-3|17
TGTGCCAGCAGCTTACTCCCTCTGACAGGGAACACCGGGGAGCTGTTTTTT
CASSLLPLTGNTGELFF
>many|-|TRBJ2-7|TRBV6-6|16
TGTGCCAGCAGTTACCCCTCCGACTGGTACACCTACGAGCAGTACTTC
CASSYPSDWYTYEQYF
>-|TRBD1|TRBJ1-1|TRBV19|15
TGTGCCACCAGGGAAAGGACAGGGGGGAACACTGAAGCTTTCTTT
CATRERTGGNTEAFF
>-|-|TRBJ2-5|TRBV7-9|13
TGTGCCAGCAGCCAGGCAGGGGTCGAGACCCAGTACTTC
CASSQAGVETQYF
>-|-|TRBJ1-1|TRBV5-1|14
TGCGCCAGCAGGACCGGGCCAGGGAACACTGAAGCTTTCTTT
CASRTGPGNTEAFF
>few|TRBD2|TRBJ2-5|TRBV6-6|15
TGTGCCAGCAGGGGGACGGGAGGGGCCCAAGAGACCCAGTACTTC
CASRGTGGAQETQYF
>many|TRBD2|TRBJ2-1|TRBV7-2|15
TGTGCCAGCAGCGGAGCGGGGGGCTCCTACAATGAGCAGTTCTTC
CASSGAGGSYNEQFF